A selection of T cell receptor beta chains follows, all from one sample in a study of blood T cell repertoires in COVID-19. Clones were sequenced by immunoSEQ multiplex PCR, and TCRdb holds only the in-frame ones, with some missing. The sample holds about 130,000 clones, 75% to 85% seen once. The specimen was peripheral blood. The receptors were sampled from a woman between 45 and 65 years old with acute or convalescent COVID-19. Both conserved end residues are part of each CDR3. A D gene is named only where the DNA matches it firmly. Clone size, where shown, is once, few, many, or a class for clones that have expanded.

CDR3nt | CDR3aa | abundance | d_gene | j_gene | v_gene
TGTGCCAGCAGCTTAGCGCGGTCAGATACGCAGTATTTT | CASSLARSDTQYF | . | . | TRBJ2-3 | TRBV7-2
TGTGCCAGCAGCTTCCCGCAGGGGGGCACTGAAGCTTTCTTT | CASSFPQGGTEAFF | . | TRBD1 | TRBJ1-1 | TRBV7-9
TGCAGTGCTTCTAGCGGGAGCGAGCAGTTCTTC | CSASSGSEQFF | . | TRBD2 | TRBJ2-1 | TRBV20-1
TGTGCCAGCAGAAGACTAGCGGGAGGAGATACGCAGTATTTT | CASRRLAGGDTQYF | few | TRBD2 | TRBJ2-3 | TRBV13
TGCAGTGCTAGTGCGTCCGCGAGTGATCAGCCCCAGCATTTT | CSASASASDQPQHF | few | . | TRBJ1-5 | TRBV20-1
TGTGCCAGCAGCCGCGGGGCAGGAAACACTGAAGCTTTCTTT | CASSRGAGNTEAFF | . | . | TRBJ1-1 | TRBV7-9
TGTGCCATCAGAAAACAGGGGGAGAACTATGGCTACACCTTC | CAIRKQGENYGYTF | . | TRBD1 | TRBJ1-2 | TRBV10-3
TGTGCCAGCAGCTCGCCGGGACAGGGGGCGTTCACCCTCCACTTT | CASSSPGQGAFTLHF | . | TRBD1 | TRBJ1-6 | TRBV7-9
TGCGCCAGCAGCCAAGTTTACAGGTCAGGGAGCAATCAGCCCCAGCATTTT | CASSQVYRSGSNQPQHF | . | . | TRBJ1-5 | TRBV4-1
TGCGCCAGCAGCTCAGGGGACAAGACTGAAAAACTGTTTTTT | CASSSGDKTEKLFF | . | . | TRBJ1-4 | TRBV5-1
TGTGCCAGCAGGGTACGGGGGGAGCTGTTTTTT | CASRVRGELFF | . | . | TRBJ2-2 | TRBV7-8
TGTGCCAGCTCCCTCGGACTAGCGGGAGGGGAGCAGTACTTC | CASSLGLAGGEQYF | . | TRBD2 | TRBJ2-7 | TRBV18
TGTGCCAGTTCGACTCTTTTTCTCACCGACTATGGCTACACCTTC | CASSTLFLTDYGYTF | . | . | TRBJ1-2 | TRBV19
TGTGCCAGCCTCGAATTCGGGGGAAATGGAATGAACACTGAAGCTTTCTTT | CASLEFGGNGMNTEAFF | . | . | TRBJ1-1 | TRBV28
TGTGCCAGCAGCGAAAGCCCGGGACAGTTCTACAATGAGCAGTTCTTC | CASSESPGQFYNEQFF | . | TRBD1 | TRBJ2-1 | TRBV6-1
TGTGCCAGTAGTCCCGTAGGGGGTCAGCCCCAGCATTTT | CASSPVGGQPQHF | . | . | TRBJ1-5 | TRBV19
TGTGCCACCAGCGGACAGGGGGTTCGTGGTGGCACCGGGGAGCTGTTTTTT | CATSGQGVRGGTGELFF | once | TRBD1 | TRBJ2-2 | TRBV15
TGCGCCAGCAGTACCGGGGGAGGTGACACTGAAGCTTTCTTT | CASSTGGGDTEAFF | . | . | TRBJ1-1 | TRBV5-1
TGTGCCACCAGCTTTGGGGGGGACGAAGAGACCCAGTACTTC | CATSFGGDEETQYF | . | TRBD2 | TRBJ2-5 | TRBV15
TGTGCCAGCAGCTCGTTAGCGGGAGGCAGCTCCTACGAGCAGTACTTC | CASSSLAGGSSYEQYF | . | TRBD2 | TRBJ2-7 | TRBV11-2
TGTGCCAGTAGTGTACAGGGATTGAACACTGAAGCTTTCTTT | CASSVQGLNTEAFF | . | . | TRBJ1-1 | TRBV19
TGTGCCATCAGTCGCACCGGCGACCCCGGGGAACTGTTTTTT | CAISRTGDPGELFF | . | . | TRBJ1-4 | TRBV10-3
TGCGCCAGCAGCCAAGATGGCAGGGCCGACTATGGCTACACCTTC | CASSQDGRADYGYTF | once | . | TRBJ1-2 | TRBV4-1
TGCGCCAGCAAAAAAGGGACAGGGCCTTACTCCTACAATGAGCAGTTCTTC | CASKKGTGPYSYNEQFF | once | TRBD1 | TRBJ2-1 | TRBV5-1
TGCGCCAGCAGCTCTGGACAGGGGGATGCAGAGACCCAGTACTTC | CASSSGQGDAETQYF | . | TRBD1 | TRBJ2-5 | TRBV5-1
TGTGCCAGCAGCCGCTCTGGGGGGACCTACGAGCAGTACTTC | CASSRSGGTYEQYF | . | . | TRBJ2-7 | TRBV7-9
TGTGCCATCGGCACTAGCGGGATGTCCTACAATGAGCAGTTCTTC | CAIGTSGMSYNEQFF | few | TRBD2 | TRBJ2-1 | TRBV10-3
TGTGCCAGCAGCCAGGACAGGGTCCATGAAAAACTGTTTTTT | CASSQDRVHEKLFF | . | TRBD1 | TRBJ1-4 | TRBV27
TGCAGTGCTAGAGAGTCAGGAGAAGCTTTCTTT | CSARESGEAFF | . | . | TRBJ1-1 | TRBV20-1
TGCGCCAGCAGCCGGACAGGTAAAGAGACCCAGTACTTC | CASSRTGKETQYF | . | TRBD1 | TRBJ2-5 | TRBV5-1
TGTGCCAGCAGTTTAAAGGACAGGTTTCTGCATTATGGCTACACCTTC | CASSLKDRFLHYGYTF | . | TRBD1 | TRBJ1-2 | TRBV28
TGTGCCTGGAGTAAAGGGGGCCCTCAGCCCCAGCATTTT | CAWSKGGPQPQHF | . | TRBD1 | TRBJ1-5 | TRBV30
TGTGCCAGCAGTGAACAGGGCAATCAGCCCCAGCATTTT | CASSEQGNQPQHF | . | . | TRBJ1-5 | TRBV2
TGTGCCAGCAGCTCACTAGCGGGGGGCCCCGATACGCAGTATTTT | CASSSLAGGPDTQYF | . | TRBD2 | TRBJ2-3 | TRBV7-2
TGCGCCAGCAGCCTGCTTGGGACAGGAAAGCCAGATACGCAGTATTTT | CASSLLGTGKPDTQYF | . | TRBD1 | TRBJ2-3 | TRBV5-1
TGTGCCAGCAGCTCCTTGAGGGTCTTCGGCTACACCTTC | CASSSLRVFGYTF | . | . | TRBJ1-2 | TRBV7-9
TGTGCCAGCAGTGATGGCCTAGCTCAAGAGACCCAGTACTTC | CASSDGLAQETQYF | . | . | TRBJ2-5 | TRBV2
TGTGCCAGCAGCCAAGATCTGAGCGGGGTCGAGTTCTTC | CASSQDLSGVEFF | . | TRBD2 | TRBJ2-1 | TRBV3-1/TRBV3-2
TGTGCCAGCAGCCAATTCGGGACTAGCGGGGTATCGGACACCGGGGAGCTGTTTTTT | CASSQFGTSGVSDTGELFF | . | TRBD2 | TRBJ2-2 | TRBV14
TGCAGTGCTAGTGTACCGGGACTAGCGGGAAATGAGCAGTACTTC | CSASVPGLAGNEQYF | few | TRBD2 | TRBJ2-7 | TRBV20-1
TGTGCCAGCAGCCCCCTGGTGATGATCGACAGGGCTGCTTTCTTT | CASSPLVMIDRAAFF | . | TRBD1 | TRBJ1-1 | TRBV3-1/TRBV3-2
TGTGCCAGCAATCCCGGAGGAATCGGATATGGCTACACCTTC | CASNPGGIGYGYTF | . | . | TRBJ1-2 | TRBV6-6
TGTGCCAGCAGCGCCGGACAGACCTTGAACACTGAAGCTTTCTTT | CASSAGQTLNTEAFF | few | . | TRBJ1-1 | TRBV9
TGTGCCAGCAGTCAGCGACAGGGGGCGCCGACCCCCTACGAGCAGTACTTC | CASSQRQGAPTPYEQYF | . | TRBD1 | TRBJ2-7 | TRBV27
TGTGCCAGCAAACTAGCGGGGGATCTGGATACGCAGTATTTT | CASKLAGDLDTQYF | . | TRBD2 | TRBJ2-3 | TRBV19
TGCGCCAGCAGTGAGAGGACTAGCGGGATTGATACGCAGTATTTT | CASSERTSGIDTQYF | . | TRBD2 | TRBJ2-3 | TRBV10-1
TGTGCCAGCAGCTTTGGGCATGGGGAGGCAGATACGCAGTATTTT | CASSFGHGEADTQYF | . | . | TRBJ2-3 | TRBV11-1
TGTGCCAGCAGCGAGGGACTAGCGGGCAAATTCTACGAGCAGTACTTC | CASSEGLAGKFYEQYF | once | TRBD2 | TRBJ2-7 | TRBV7-9
TGTGCCAGCACCGCTCGGCACAGTTCACCCCTCCACTTT | CASTARHSSPLHF | . | . | TRBJ1-6 | TRBV28
TGTGCCAGCAGTTTATCTGGGGCGGATAGCAATCAGCCCCAGCATTTT | CASSLSGADSNQPQHF | . | . | TRBJ1-5 | TRBV28
TGTGCCAGCAGCCAAATCGGGTTGAACACTGAAGCTTTCTTT | CASSQIGLNTEAFF | once | . | TRBJ1-1 | TRBV7-6
TGCGCCAGCAGCTTATCAGGGGGTACCGGGGCCAACGTCCTGACTTTC | CASSLSGGTGANVLTF | . | TRBD1 | TRBJ2-6 | TRBV5-1